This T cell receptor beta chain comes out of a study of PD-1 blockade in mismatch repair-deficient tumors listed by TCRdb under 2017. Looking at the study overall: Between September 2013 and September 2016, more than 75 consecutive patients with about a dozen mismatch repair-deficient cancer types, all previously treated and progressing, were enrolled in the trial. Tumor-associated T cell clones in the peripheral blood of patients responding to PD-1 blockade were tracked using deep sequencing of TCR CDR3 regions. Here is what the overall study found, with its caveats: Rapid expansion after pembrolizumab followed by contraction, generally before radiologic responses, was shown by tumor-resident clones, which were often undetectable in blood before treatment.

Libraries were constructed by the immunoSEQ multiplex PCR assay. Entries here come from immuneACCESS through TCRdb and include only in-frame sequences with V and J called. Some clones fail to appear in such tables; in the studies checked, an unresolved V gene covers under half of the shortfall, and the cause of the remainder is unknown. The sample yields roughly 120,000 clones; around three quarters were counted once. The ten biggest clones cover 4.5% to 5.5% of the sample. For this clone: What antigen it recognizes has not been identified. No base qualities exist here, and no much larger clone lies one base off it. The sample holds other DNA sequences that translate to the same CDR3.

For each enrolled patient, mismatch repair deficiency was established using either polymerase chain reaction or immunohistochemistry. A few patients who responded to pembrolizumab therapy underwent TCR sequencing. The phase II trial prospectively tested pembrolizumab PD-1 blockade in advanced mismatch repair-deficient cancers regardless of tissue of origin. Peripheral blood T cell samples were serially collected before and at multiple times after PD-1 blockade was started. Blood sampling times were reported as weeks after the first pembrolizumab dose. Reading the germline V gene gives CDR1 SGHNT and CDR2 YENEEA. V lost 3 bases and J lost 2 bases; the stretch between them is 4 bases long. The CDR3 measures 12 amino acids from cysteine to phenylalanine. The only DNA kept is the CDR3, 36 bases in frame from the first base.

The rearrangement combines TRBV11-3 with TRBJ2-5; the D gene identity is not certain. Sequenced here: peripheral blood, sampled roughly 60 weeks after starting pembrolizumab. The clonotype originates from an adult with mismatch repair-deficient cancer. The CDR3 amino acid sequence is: CASSFVQETQYF. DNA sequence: TGTGCCAGCAGCTTTGTTCAAGAGACCCAGTACTTC.